This T cell receptor (beta chain) was retrieved from a study of monozygotic twins with cystic fibrosis. Study context: Library input was about 3 micrograms of fragmented DNA, with approximately 14 PCR cycles.

Using immunoSEQ multiplex PCR, the repertoire was profiled, and TCRdb retains in-frame clones only, with some absent. Of about 36,000 clones in the sample, around 82% were seen once. Concerning this clone itself: The antigen is unknown.

Germline loops: CDR1 SQVTM, CDR2 ANQGSEA. The V and J ends lost 4 bases and 10 bases, in that order; junction bases with no gene match: 15. This CDR3 has 14 amino acids. General study findings and limits: Median Simpson clonality of approximately 0.009 suggested naive T cells predominated.

The receptor comes from a girl aged 2 to 10 with cystic fibrosis. The sample taken for sequencing was blood. The chain employs TRBV29-1 and TRBJ1-1; 7 bases align to TRBD1. CDR3 amino acids: CSVARGQNSGTAFF. The CDR3 DNA is TGCAGCGTTGCCCGGGGACAGAATAGCGGTACAGCTTTCTTT.